The T cell receptor beta chain under discussion was sequenced for a study of blood T cell repertoires in COVID-19. Authors' processing steps: The authors estimated nucleated cell counts from reference gene primer amplification. TCRdb's copy holds only in-frame clones and misses some; the assay was immunoSEQ multiplex PCR. V and J calls plus clone size are reproduced from that table; the DNA served to infer D and trimming. The sample carries about 160,000 clones, roughly 84% recorded once. The V gene lost 3 bases and the J gene lost 4 bases, with 19 bases spanning the gap. The CDR3 sequence is 16 residues long. CDR1 and CDR2 (germline): SGHDT, YYEEEE.

This sequence was found in a woman of 80 years or more with active or convalescent COVID-19. The sample comprised peripheral blood. J is TRBJ1-2 and V is TRBV5-6; D uncertain. As DNA, the CDR3 is TGTGCCAGCAGCTCCCGGCGGTCCCTCAGTCCCTATGGCTACACCTTC. Residues: CASSSRRSLSPYGYTF.